The 20 T cell receptor beta chains listed next were all sequenced from one sample in a study of regulatory T cells in long-lasting Graves disease. Arm-PCR of CDR3 regions with iRepertoire HTBI primers generated TCR beta libraries. One entry per CDR3 protein results from TCRdb running MiXCR on the multiplex PCR reads. Among approximately 490,000 distinct CDR3 sequences listed, around 15% were seen once. The time point here: newly diagnosed GD, antithyroid drugs for less than 3 months. Scientists built the TCR library using RNA that was extracted from PBMCs. These data also featured in a second study, about T cells in Graves' hyperthyroidism and ophthalmopathy.

The sequencing here drew on peripheral blood mononuclear cells (PBMCs), taken at new diagnosis, from a patient treated with antithyroid drugs. Receptors were obtained from a man aged 35-49 years with Graves disease.

The chain has TRBV20-1 and TRBJ2-3; tentatively, D is TRBD2 (6 bases). V was cut by 1 base and J by 6 bases, with 14 bases left in between. Germline CDR1 and CDR2: DFQATT and SNEGSKA (reference sequence). This CDR3 has 14 amino acids. CDR3 DNA sequence: TGCAGTGCTAGAGTCGGGAGCCTCAGGGATACGCAGTATTTT. It yields the protein CSARVGSLRDTQYF.

In its sample, this clonotype was seen a few times. V gene TRBV9 combines with J gene TRBJ1-2; 8 bases are shared with TRBD1. This CDR3 region has 14 residues. CDR1 is SGDLS and CDR2 is YYNGEE in the germline V gene. V gave up 4 bases and J gave up 5 bases; unmatched junction bases: 7. CDR3 in amino acids: CASSSGTGFYGYTF. CDR3 bases: TGTGCCAGCAGCTCCGGGACAGGCTTTTATGGCTACACCTTC.

The table lists this clonotype with a few counts. The chain employs TRBV6-1 and TRBJ2-5; 8 bases are shared with TRBD2. The V gene end was trimmed by 5 bases and the J gene end by 5 bases; junction bases not matched to a gene: 10. Germline V gives CDR1 MNHNS, CDR2 SASEGT. The CDR3 consists of 15 residues. The CDR3 is CASSPRLARGETQYF. The CDR3, as DNA: TGTGCCAGCAGTCCCCGACTAGCGAGAGGTGAGACCCAGTACTTC.

As regards this clonotype: Given a much more abundant clone one base away, this may be a read error. The chain has TRBV3-1 and TRBJ2-7; tentatively, D is TRBD1 (5 bases). V was cut by 1 base and J by 3 bases, with 10 bases left in between. The CDR3 totals 14 residues. CDR1 and CDR2 from the germline V gene are LGHDT and YNNKEL (reference sequence). The CDR3 region has the DNA TGTGCCAGCAGCCAAGGAAGGGGTAGCTACGAGCAGTACTTC. Translation: CASSQGRGSYEQYF.

A note on this clonotype: An end of the junction differs from the germline gene, which may be a read error. The CDR3 region is CSSSCSEETQYF. In DNA form, the CDR3 reads TGCTCCAGCAGTTGCTCAGAGGAGACCCAGTACTTC. The rearrangement uses TRBV5-1 and TRBJ2-5; D ambiguous. The CDR3 consists of 12 residues. Germline lookup yields CDR1 SGHRS and CDR2 YFSETQ.

This clonotype has a count of ten or more. This chain uses TRBV2 with TRBJ2-7; unclear D gene. V was trimmed by 6 bases and J by 2 bases, leaving 8 bases between them. Looked up from germline, CDR1 is SNHLY and CDR2 is FYNNEI. There are 12 residues in the CDR3. The CDR3 DNA is TGTGCCAGCAGGATAAGGACCTACGAGCAGTACTTC. Amino acids: CASRIRTYEQYF.

The chain combines TRBV19 with TRBJ1-5, with D hard to call. Germline CDR1 reads LNHDA; CDR2 reads SQIVND (reference sequence). The V and J ends lost 4 bases and 0 bases respectively, with 7 bases between them. The CDR3 contains 14 residues. In DNA form, the CDR3 reads TGTGCCAGTAGTACGACACTTAGCAATCAGCCCCAGCATTTT. It is translated as CASSTTLSNQPQHF.

This clonotype was counted ten times or more. The DNA for the CDR3 is TGTGCCAGCGGGGGACTAGCGGGAGGGGAAGAGACCCAGTACTTC. It specifies CASGGLAGGEETQYF. This chain links TRBV7-9 with TRBJ2-5; TRBD2 matches 16 bases. Germline CDR1 SEHNR, CDR2 FQNEAQ (reference sequence). V shed 8 bases and J 3 bases; nucleotides not matched to a gene: 3. This CDR3 is built from 15 residues.

This clonotype appeared a few times. The rearrangement links TRBV20-1 to TRBJ2-1; D not resolved. Trimming took 5 bases from V and 3 from J, leaving 14 bases between them. Germline lookup yields CDR1 DFQATT and CDR2 SNEGSKA (reference sequence). This CDR3 spans 14 amino acids. In DNA form, the CDR3 reads TGCAGTGCTGTAGACCTGAAAAGCTACAATGAGCAGTTCTTC. It encodes CSAVDLKSYNEQFF.

The rearrangement uses TRBV7-2 and TRBJ2-5; possible D gene TRBD2, 6 bases. The V and J ends lost 5 bases and 2 bases respectively, with 12 bases between them. The CDR3 runs 14 residues. CDR1 is SGHTA and CDR2 is FQGNSA in the germline V gene. In DNA form, the CDR3 reads TGTGCCAGCAGCCGTATAGCGGAGCAAGAGACCCAGTACTTC. This gives the protein CASSRIAEQETQYF.

This clonotype turned up a few times. The CDR3 nucleotides read TGTGCCAGCACCACCGGGACAGGGATAGGAGATACGCAGTATTTT. Encoded protein: CASTTGTGIGDTQYF. This chain uses TRBV9 with TRBJ2-3, with 9 bases fitting TRBD1. With V trimmed by 6 bases and J by 5 bases, 10 bases remained unmatched. Germline CDR1 and CDR2: SGDLS and YYNGEE. The CDR3 runs 15 residues.

This clonotype was observed many times. The chain has TRBV2 and TRBJ2-7; no firm D call. V lost 2 bases to trimming and J lost 4 bases, with 6 bases between them. The CDR3 has 12 amino acids. Germline assignment: CDR1 SNHLY and CDR2 FYNNEI. The CDR3 sequence is CASSETPYEQYF. In DNA, the CDR3 is TGTGCCAGCAGTGAAACACCATACGAGCAGTACTTC.

This clonotype was seen many times. The V call is TRBV3-1, the J call TRBJ2-1, with 9 bases matching TRBD1. Germline assignment: CDR1 LGHDT and CDR2 YNNKEL (reference sequence). The CDR3 has 14 amino acids. V shed 4 bases and J 9 bases; nucleotides not matched to a gene: 7. In DNA form, the CDR3 reads TGTGCCAGCAGCCTTAGGACAGGGGCGACTGAGCAGTTCTTC. Its protein is CASSLRTGATEQFF.

In its sample, this clonotype was seen a few times. The chain recombines TRBV5-8 with TRBJ2-3; 10 nucleotides agree with TRBD1. Germline V lookup: CDR1 SGHTS, CDR2 YDEGEE. The CDR3 runs to 16 residues. J lost 3 bases, V lost 5 bases, and 9 bases had no gene match. The CDR3 DNA reads as TGTGCCAGCAGACCCCCGGGACAGGGGTGGACAGATACGCAGTATTTT. It specifies CASRPPGQGWTDTQYF.

This clonotype came up a few times. This sequence joins TRBV28 and TRBJ2-1; D gene ambiguous. This CDR3 region has 15 residues. Germline CDR1 is MDHEN and CDR2 is SYDVKM. V lost 3 bases, J lost 6 bases, and 15 bases lay in between. The CDR3 reads CASSFQGVNSNEQFF. CDR3 nucleotides: TGTGCCAGCAGTTTCCAAGGCGTAAATAGCAATGAGCAGTTCTTC.

Of note for this clonotype: One junction end does not reproduce the germline sequence, and a read error may be involved. This chain links TRBV3-1 with TRBJ2-1; perhaps TRBD1 as D (6 bases). This CDR3 has 16 amino acids. Germline V gives CDR1 LGHDT, CDR2 YNNKEL (reference sequence). The CDR3 loop reads CASSQDMGHPYNEQSF. The DNA of the CDR3 is TGTGCCAGCAGCCAAGACATGGGACATCCCTACAATGAGCAGTCCTTC.

This clonotype occurred once. This may arise from a read error, as a much more abundant clone is one base away. The chain joins TRBV2 to TRBJ2-6; D may be TRBD1 (5 bases). Trimming stripped 10 bases from V and 8 bases from J, with 21 bases between. Germline CDR1 and CDR2: SNHLY and FYNNEI. The CDR3 is made up of 15 amino acids. CDR3 DNA sequence: TGTGCCACCTCTCGTCAGGGCGCCGGGCCCAACGTCCTGACTTTC. This encodes CATSRQGAGPNVLTF.

This clonotype was seen repeatedly, ten times or more. V usage is TRBV28 and J usage is TRBJ1-4; D remains unclear. The CDR3 contains 15 residues. Germline CDR1 reads MDHEN; CDR2 reads SYDVKM. V was pared by 3 bases and J by 10 bases, with 18 bases between. The CDR3 reads CASSFGGIDSGKLFF. Written as DNA, the CDR3 is TGTGCCAGCAGTTTTGGTGGTATCGACTCTGGAAAACTGTTTTTT.

This clonotype was counted between two and nine times. The V call is TRBV7-8, the J call TRBJ2-3; 8 bases match TRBD2. V was pared by 0 bases and J by 1 base, with 6 bases of the junction left unmatched. Germline V gene lookup returns CDR1 SGHVS and CDR2 FQNEAQ. The CDR3 contains 17 residues. The CDR3 loop is CASSLALEAGGTDTQYF. The DNA of the CDR3 is TGTGCCAGCAGCTTAGCGCTGGAAGCGGGAGGCACAGATACGCAGTATTTT. The variable domain in full, with the rest retrieved from reference TRBV7-8 and TRBJ2-3, is GAGVSQSPRYKVAKRGQDVALRCDPISGHVSLFWYQQALGQGPEFLTYFQNEAQLDKSGLPSDRFFAERPEGSVSTLKIQRTQQEDSAVYLCASSLALEAGGTDTQYFGPGTRLTVL.

For this clonotype: A read error may be the cause here, since a much bigger clone is one base away. The chain has TRBV6-5 and TRBJ2-7, with TRBD1 identical over 8 bases. CDR3 length: 15 residues. CDR1 is MNHEY, CDR2 SVGAGI, per germline. This chain's CDR3 is CASGYSRDRSYEQYF. The CDR3, as DNA: TGTGCCAGCGGTTACTCGAGGGACAGGAGCTACGAGCAGTACTTC.